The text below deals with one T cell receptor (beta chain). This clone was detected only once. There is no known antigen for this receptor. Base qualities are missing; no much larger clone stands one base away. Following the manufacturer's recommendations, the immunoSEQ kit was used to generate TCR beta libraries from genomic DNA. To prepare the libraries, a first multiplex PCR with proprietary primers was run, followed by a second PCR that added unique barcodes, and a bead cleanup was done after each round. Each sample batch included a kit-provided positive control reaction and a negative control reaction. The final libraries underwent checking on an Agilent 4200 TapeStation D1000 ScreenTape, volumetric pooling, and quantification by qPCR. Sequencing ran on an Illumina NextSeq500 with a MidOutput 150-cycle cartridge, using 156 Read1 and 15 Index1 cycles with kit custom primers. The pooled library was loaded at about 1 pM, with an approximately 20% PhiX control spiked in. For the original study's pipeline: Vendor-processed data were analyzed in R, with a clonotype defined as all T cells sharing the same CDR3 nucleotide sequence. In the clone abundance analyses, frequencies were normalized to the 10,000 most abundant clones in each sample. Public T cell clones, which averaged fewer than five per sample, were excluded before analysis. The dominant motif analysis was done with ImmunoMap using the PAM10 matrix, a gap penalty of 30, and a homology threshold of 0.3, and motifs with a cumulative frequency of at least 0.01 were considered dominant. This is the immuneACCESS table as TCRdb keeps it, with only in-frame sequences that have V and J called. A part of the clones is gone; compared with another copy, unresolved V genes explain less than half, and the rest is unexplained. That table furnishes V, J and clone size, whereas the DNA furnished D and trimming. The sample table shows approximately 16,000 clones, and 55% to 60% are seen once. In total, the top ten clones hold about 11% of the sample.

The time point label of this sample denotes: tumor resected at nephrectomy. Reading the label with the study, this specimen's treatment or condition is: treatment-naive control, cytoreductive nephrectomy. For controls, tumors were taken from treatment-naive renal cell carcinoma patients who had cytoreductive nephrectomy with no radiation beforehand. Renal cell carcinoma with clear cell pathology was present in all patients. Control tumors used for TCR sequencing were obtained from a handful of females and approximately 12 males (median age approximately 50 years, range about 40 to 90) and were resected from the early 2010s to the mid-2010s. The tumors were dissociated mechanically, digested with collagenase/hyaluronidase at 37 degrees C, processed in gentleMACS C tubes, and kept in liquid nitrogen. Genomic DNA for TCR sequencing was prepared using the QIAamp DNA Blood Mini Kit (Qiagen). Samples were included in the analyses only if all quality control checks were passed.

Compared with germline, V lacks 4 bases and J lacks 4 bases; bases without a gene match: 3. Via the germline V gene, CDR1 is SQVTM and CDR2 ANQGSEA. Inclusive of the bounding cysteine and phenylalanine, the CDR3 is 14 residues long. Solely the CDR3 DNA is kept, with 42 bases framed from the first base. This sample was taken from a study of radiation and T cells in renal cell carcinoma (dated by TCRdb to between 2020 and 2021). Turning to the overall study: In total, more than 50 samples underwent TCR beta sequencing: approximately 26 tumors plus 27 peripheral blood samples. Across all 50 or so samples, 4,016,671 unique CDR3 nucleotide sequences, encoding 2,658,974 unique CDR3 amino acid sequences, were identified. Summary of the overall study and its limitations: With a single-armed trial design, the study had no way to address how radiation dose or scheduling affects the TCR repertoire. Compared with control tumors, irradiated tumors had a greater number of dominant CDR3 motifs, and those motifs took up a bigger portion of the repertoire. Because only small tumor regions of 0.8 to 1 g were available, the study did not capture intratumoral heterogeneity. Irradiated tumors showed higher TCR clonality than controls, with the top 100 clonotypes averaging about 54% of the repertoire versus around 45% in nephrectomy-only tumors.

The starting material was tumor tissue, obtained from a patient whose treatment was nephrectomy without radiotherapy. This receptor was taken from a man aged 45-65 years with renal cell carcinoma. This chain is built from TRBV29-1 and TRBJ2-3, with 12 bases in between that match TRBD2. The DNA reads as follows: TGCAGCGTTGGACTAGCGGGAGTTCCAGATACGCAGTATTTT. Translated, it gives CSVGLAGVPDTQYF.